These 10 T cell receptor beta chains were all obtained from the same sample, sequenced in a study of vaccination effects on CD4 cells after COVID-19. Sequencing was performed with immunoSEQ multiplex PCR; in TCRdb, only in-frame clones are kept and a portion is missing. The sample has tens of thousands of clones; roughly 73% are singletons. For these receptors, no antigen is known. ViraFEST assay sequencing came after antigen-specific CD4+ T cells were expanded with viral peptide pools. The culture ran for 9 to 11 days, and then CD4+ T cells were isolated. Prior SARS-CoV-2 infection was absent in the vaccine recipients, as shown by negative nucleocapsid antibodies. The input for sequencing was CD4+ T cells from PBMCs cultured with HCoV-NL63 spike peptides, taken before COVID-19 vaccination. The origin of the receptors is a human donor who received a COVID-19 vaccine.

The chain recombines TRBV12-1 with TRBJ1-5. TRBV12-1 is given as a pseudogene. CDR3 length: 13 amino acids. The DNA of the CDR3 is TGTGCCAGCAGTACGAGGGACTTTCAGCCCCAGCATTTT. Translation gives CASSTRDFQPQHF.

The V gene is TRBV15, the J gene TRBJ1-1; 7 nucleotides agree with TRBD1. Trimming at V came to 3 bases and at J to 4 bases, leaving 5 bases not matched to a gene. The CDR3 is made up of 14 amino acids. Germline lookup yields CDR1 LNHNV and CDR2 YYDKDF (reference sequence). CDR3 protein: CATSSDRAPTEAFF. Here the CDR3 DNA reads TGTGCCACCAGCAGCGACAGGGCGCCCACTGAAGCTTTCTTT.

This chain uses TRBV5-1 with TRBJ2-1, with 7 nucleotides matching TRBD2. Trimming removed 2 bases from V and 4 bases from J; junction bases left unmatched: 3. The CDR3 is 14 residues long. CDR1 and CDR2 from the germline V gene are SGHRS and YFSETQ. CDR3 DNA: TGCGCCAGCAGCTTTCTAGCGGATTACAATGAGCAGTTCTTC. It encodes CASSFLADYNEQFF.

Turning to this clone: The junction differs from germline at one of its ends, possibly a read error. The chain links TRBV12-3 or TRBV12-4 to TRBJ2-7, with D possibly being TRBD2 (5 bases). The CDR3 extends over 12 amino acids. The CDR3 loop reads CASSSEGYDQYF. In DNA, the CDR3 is TGTGCCAGCAGTTCAGAGGGATACGATCAGTACTTC.

The CDR3 sequence is CASSSGGLTEAFF. DNA of the CDR3: TGTGCCAGCAGTTCAGGGGGATTGACTGAAGCTTTCTTT. This chain links TRBV2 with TRBJ1-1, with 7 bases aligning to TRBD1. The germline V gene has CDR1 SNHLY and CDR2 FYNNEI. This CDR3 is built from 13 residues. V lost 5 bases, J lost 5 bases, and 5 bases stayed unmatched.

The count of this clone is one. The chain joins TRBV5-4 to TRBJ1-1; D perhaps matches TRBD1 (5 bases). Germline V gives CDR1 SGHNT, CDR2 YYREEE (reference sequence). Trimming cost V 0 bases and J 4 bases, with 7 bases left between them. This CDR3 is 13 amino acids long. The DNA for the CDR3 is TGTGCCAGCAGCTTGGAAAGGGGCACTGAAGCTTTCTTT. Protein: CASSLERGTEAFF.

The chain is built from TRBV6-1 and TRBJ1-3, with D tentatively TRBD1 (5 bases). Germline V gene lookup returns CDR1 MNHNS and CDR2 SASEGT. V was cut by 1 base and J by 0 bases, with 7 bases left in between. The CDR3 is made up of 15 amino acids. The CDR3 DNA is TGTGCCAGCAGTGAAGTTGGGGGCTCTGGAAACACCATATATTTT. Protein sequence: CASSEVGGSGNTIYF.

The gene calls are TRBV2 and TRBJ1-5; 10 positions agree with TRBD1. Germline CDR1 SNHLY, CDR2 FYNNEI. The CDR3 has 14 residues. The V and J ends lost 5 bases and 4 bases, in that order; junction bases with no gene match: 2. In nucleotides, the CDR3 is TGTGCCAGCAGTATGGGACAGGGGAATCAGCCCCAGCATTTT. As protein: CASSMGQGNQPQHF.

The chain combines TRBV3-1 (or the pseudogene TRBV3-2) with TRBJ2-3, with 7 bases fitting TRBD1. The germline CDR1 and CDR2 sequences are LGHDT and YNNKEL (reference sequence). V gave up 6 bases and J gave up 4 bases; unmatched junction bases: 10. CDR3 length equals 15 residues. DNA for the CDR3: TGTGCCAGCAGTTCCAAGGGGGCCTTCTCAGATACGCAGTATTTT. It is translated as CASSSKGAFSDTQYF.

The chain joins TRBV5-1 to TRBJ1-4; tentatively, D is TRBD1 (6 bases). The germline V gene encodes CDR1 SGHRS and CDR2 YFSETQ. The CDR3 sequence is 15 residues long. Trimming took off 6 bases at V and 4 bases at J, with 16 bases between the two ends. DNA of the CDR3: TGCGCCAGCACCCGAGGGGGGGACGGTAATGAAAAACTGTTTTTT. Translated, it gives CASTRGGDGNEKLFF.